This T cell receptor beta chain was documented in a study of cytomegalovirus exposure and HLA in healthy donors. Whole-study findings and limits: Later, an analysis showed that TCR beta chains associated with HLA were more clonally expanded than others that were equally common.

As to this clone: The antigen is undetermined. The junction differs from germline at one of its ends, possibly a read error.

Per the germline V gene, CDR1 is SNHLY and CDR2 is FYNNEI. The CDR3 loop spans 13 amino acids. With 60 Vbeta and 13 Jbeta primers, the PCR was carried out. This table comes from immunoSEQ multiplex PCR, and its TCRdb copy is limited to in-frame clones, with some not included. The data hold approximately 160,000 clones, with roughly 70% observed a single time. The clonotype was recovered from a woman between 50 and 59 years old in good health and CMV-seropositive. Sequences were obtained from PBMCs. V gene TRBV2 combines with J gene TRBJ2-3; 10 bases fit TRBD2. This CDR3 is CASRLAGADTQYF. DNA of the CDR3: TGTGCTAGCAGGCTAGCGGGGGCAGATACGCAGTATTTT.